The sequence of this T cell receptor beta chain was determined in a study of blood T cell repertoires in COVID-19 (TCRdb year 2020). In terms of the full investigation: Collaborator samples came from the United States, Italy and Spain and covered acute and convalescent phases of COVID-19. The material from the prospective study consisted of cDNA or gDNA derived from T cells, B-cell-depleted T cells, or PBMCs. Subjects who had been exposed to COVID-19, were actively infected with it, or had recovered from it provided the deeply sampled blood TCRbeta repertoires that made up the dataset. A freely available public database, intended as a resource for researchers studying the immune response to SARS-CoV-2, is where the repertoires were released. Samples were obtained from the ongoing ImmuneRACE study (first 160 participants) and from about 1,300 subjects provided by 6 global collaborators. A de-identified subject ID, COVID-19 status, age in years and sex were almost always included in the sample metadata. Where HLA class I and class II types were available, the types were taken from metadata supplied by the sample provider, not from assay-based typing. General findings and caveats noted by the study authors: Clinical and demographic metadata were provided uncurated, with the amount varying by source and participant.

V is shortened by 3 bases, J by 0 bases, and the region joining them spans 16 bases. The CDR3 holds 17 amino acids from the cysteine to the phenylalanine. The sequence is cut down to CDR3 DNA, 51 bases in frame from base 1. Sequences SGHNT (CDR1) and YYREEE (CDR2) are obtained from the germline V gene (reference sequence). Whole blood was collected in K2EDTA tubes by collaborating institutions according to the institutions' own protocols. For TCRbeta analysis, collaborators shipped samples in one of three forms: frozen whole blood, isolated PBMCs, or DNA extracted from either of those sample types. TCRbeta CDR3 regions were amplified from genomic DNA using the immunoSEQ Assay, a bias-controlled multiplex PCR. Regarding the original processing steps: Nucleated cell counts per sample were estimated from amplification of reference gene primers within the assay. Sequence reads were collapsed and filtered to measure the absolute abundance of every unique TCRbeta CDR3 rearrangement. Productive Simpson clonality was computed per sample as the square root of Simpson's diversity index over productive rearrangements. TCRdb holds this immuneACCESS table with in-frame rearrangements only. Some clones are missing; in checked studies, unresolved V genes explain under half, and the rest has no known cause. V and J calls and clone size are those listed in that table; D and trimming were worked out from the DNA. Within this sample are about 380,000 clones, with 85% of them counted one time only. Roughly 3.4% of the sample lies in the top ten.

Concerning this clone itself: Its antigen is currently not known. It has no much larger one-base neighbor in the sample; base qualities were not kept.

The rearrangement combines TRBV5-4 with TRBJ2-4; tentative D gene TRBD2, with 5 bases matching. The sequencing input was peripheral blood. This TCR came from a young woman with acute or convalescent COVID-19. The CDR3 loop reads CASSSTTDGVAKNIQYF. The DNA sequence is given as TGTGCCAGCAGCTCGACCACGGACGGGGTAGCCAAAAACATTCAGTACTTC.